The 20 T cell receptor beta chains in this list originate from one sample, sequenced in a study of cytomegalovirus exposure and HLA in healthy donors. 60 Vbeta and 13 Jbeta primers were used in PCR. Profiled with immunoSEQ multiplex PCR; TCRdb holds only in-frame clones, not every one. The data contain about 93,000 clones, roughly 75% of them seen just once; the ten biggest clones take up less than 9.5%. Sequencing was carried out using PBMCs. The receptors come from a man aged 30-40 years in good health and CMV-seronegative.

The chain combines TRBV5-1 with TRBJ2-3, with 7 bases lining up with TRBD2. CDR3 length: 15 amino acids. The ends lost 2 bases at V and 0 bases at J; junction bases unmatched: 3. Germline assignment: CDR1 SGHRS and CDR2 YFSETQ. Written as DNA, the CDR3 is TGCGCCAGCAGCTTTTCGGGGGGAAGCACAGATACGCAGTATTTT. It is translated as CASSFSGGSTDTQYF.

V gene TRBV28 combines with J gene TRBJ1-4, with no clear D. The CDR3 extends over 12 amino acids. Trimming left V 6 bases short and J 7 bases short, with 9 bases between. Per the germline V gene, CDR1 is MDHEN and CDR2 is SYDVKM. Here the CDR3 DNA reads TGTGCCAGCAGCCCTAATCCTGAAAAACTGTTTTTT. Protein: CASSPNPEKLFF.

This clone was seen once. This chain joins TRBV5-1 and TRBJ2-3; 8 bases are shared with TRBD2. CDR1 and CDR2 from the germline V gene are SGHRS and YFSETQ. The junction had 7 bases not matched to a gene; V was cut back by 2 bases and J by 2 bases. The CDR3 extends over 16 amino acids. DNA for the CDR3: TGCGCCAGCAGCTTCACCGGGAGGGGGTCCACAGATACGCAGTATTTT. Its protein is CASSFTGRGSTDTQYF.

The genes are TRBV5-1 and TRBJ1-4; D remains ambiguous. The germline gives CDR1 SGHRS, CDR2 YFSETQ. The V end lost 0 bases, the J end lost 7 bases, and 16 bases lay between the germline ends. This CDR3 has 16 amino acids. The CDR3 region is CASSLVLVRWSEKLFF. The CDR3 DNA reads as TGCGCCAGCAGCTTGGTACTCGTCCGGTGGAGTGAAAAACTGTTTTTT.

The rearrangement links TRBV6-1 to TRBJ2-2; 9 nucleotides agree with TRBD2. This CDR3 comprises 14 residues. Germline trimming cut 9 bases from V and 6 bases from J; bases unmatched to any gene: 8. Looked up from germline, CDR1 is MNHNS and CDR2 is SASEGT. CDR3 bases: TGTGCCAGTCGACCGGGACTAGCAGCCGGGGAGCTGTTTTTT. As protein: CASRPGLAAGELFF.

This rearrangement joins TRBV6-6 to TRBJ1-2; D is possibly TRBD1 (5 bases). CDR1 MNHNY and CDR2 SVGAGI come from the germline V gene (reference sequence). Trimming stripped 7 bases from V and 2 bases from J, with 8 bases between. This CDR3 comprises 12 residues. CDR3 DNA sequence: TGTGCCAGCACCGGGGGGAACTATGGCTACACCTTC. This gives the protein CASTGGNYGYTF.

This clone was recorded a few times. The V call is TRBV6-5, the J call TRBJ2-3; maybe TRBD2 (7 bases). V shed 5 bases and J shed 5 bases, with 17 bases lying between them. Per germline, CDR1 MNHEY and CDR2 SVGAGI. The CDR3 spans 15 residues. The CDR3 protein is CASSRSSGGGDTQYF. The CDR3 bases are TGTGCCAGCAGTCGTTCTAGCGGAGGGGGAGATACGCAGTATTTT.

The chain has TRBV5-4 and TRBJ2-7; 7 bases map to TRBD1. Per the germline V gene, CDR1 is SGHNT and CDR2 is YYREEE (reference sequence). CDR3 length: 13 amino acids. CDR3 DNA sequence: TGTACCACCGGGACAGATTTATCCTACGAGCAGTACTTC. It yields the protein CTTGTDLSYEQYF.

The chain has TRBV23-1 and TRBJ2-7, with 11 bases aligning to TRBD1. TRBV23-1 is sorted into the ORF group, with uncertain function. The V gene end was trimmed by 4 bases and the J gene end by 3 bases; junction bases not matched to a gene: 5. There are 15 residues in the CDR3. CDR3 sequence (DNA): TGCGCCAGCAGTCCCCCGGGACAGGGGGACTACGAGCAGTACTTC. Translated: CASSPPGQGDYEQYF.

The genes are TRBV30 and TRBJ1-6; no clear D gene. The germline V and J ends were trimmed by 0 bases and 5 bases, with 5 bases remaining between them. This CDR3 region has 13 residues. Per germline, CDR1 GTSNPN and CDR2 SVGIG (reference sequence). CDR3 coding DNA: TGTGCCTGGAGTGTTCTAAATAATTCACCCCTCCACTTT. This encodes CAWSVLNNSPLHF. Together with reference TRBV30 and TRBJ1-6, the CDR3 gives the full variable domain: SQTIHQWPATLVQPVGSPLSLECTVEGTSNPNLYWYRQAAGRGLQLLFYSVGIGQISSEVPQNLSASRPQDRQFILSSKKLLLSDSGFYLCAWSVLNNSPLHFGNGTRLTVT.

The chain couples TRBV9 to TRBJ2-3; D unclear. Germline V lookup: CDR1 SGDLS, CDR2 YYNGEE. There are 12 residues in the CDR3. The ends were cut back, 3 bases at V and 7 bases at J, with 9 bases in the middle. CDR3 DNA: TGTGCCAGCAGCGGGCCCTCAAATACGCAGTATTTT. Its protein is CASSGPSNTQYF.

This clone was seen more than once but under ten times. The chain employs TRBV18 and TRBJ1-1; possibly TRBD1 for D (6 bases). Trimming removed 3 bases at V and 12 bases at J, with 17 bases between. The length of the CDR3 is 13 residues. Germline lookup yields CDR1 KGHSH and CDR2 LQKENI. This CDR3 is CASSPEQDRGTFF. Written as DNA, the CDR3 is TGTGCCAGCTCACCCGAACAGGACAGAGGAACTTTCTTT.

The CDR3 reads CASSSTGWHGYTF. In DNA, the CDR3 is TGTGCCAGCAGCTCAACAGGGTGGCATGGCTACACCTTC. This sequence joins TRBV9 and TRBJ1-2; tentative D call: TRBD1 (6 bases). Germline assignment: CDR1 SGDLS and CDR2 YYNGEE. Trimming left V 4 bases short and J 6 bases short, with 13 bases between. CDR3 length equals 13 residues.

This chain joins TRBV2 and TRBJ1-1, with 10 bases that match TRBD1. CDR3 size: 13 residues. From germline, CDR1 is SNHLY and CDR2 FYNNEI. Losses at the gene ends were 8 bases for V and 5 bases for J; bases not matched to a gene: 5. The CDR3: CASGRDRGTEAFF. The DNA for the CDR3 is TGTGCCAGCGGACGGGACAGGGGAACTGAAGCTTTCTTT. The full variable domain, with the rest looked up from reference TRBV2 and TRBJ1-1, is EPEVTQTPSHQVTQMGQEVILRCVPISNHLYFYWYRQILGQKVEFLVSFYNNEISEKSEIFDDQFSVERPDGSNFTLKIRSTKLEDSAMYFCASGRDRGTEAFFGQGTRLTVV.

This clone was recorded only once. This chain joins TRBV5-4 and TRBJ2-1, with 10 bases identical to TRBD2. The germline CDR1 and CDR2 sequences are SGHNT and YYREEE (reference sequence). Trimming removed 4 bases from V and 4 bases from J; junction bases left unmatched: 8. The CDR3 runs to 16 residues. The CDR3 DNA reads as TGTGCCAGCAGCCTGGGAGCTAGCGGGGGTTACAATGAGCAGTTCTTC. It yields the protein CASSLGASGGYNEQFF.

The V gene is TRBV15, the J gene TRBJ1-2; TRBD1 agrees at 7 bases. The CDR3 length is 14 residues. V shed 0 bases and J 5 bases; nucleotides not matched to a gene: 3. Germline V gene lookup returns CDR1 LNHNV and CDR2 YYDKDF (reference sequence). The CDR3 DNA reads TGTGCCACCAGCAGAGAAGGGGGCAGGTATGGCTACACCTTC. This codes for CATSREGGRYGYTF.

This sequence joins TRBV9 and TRBJ1-1; TRBD1 matches 10 bases. Trimming took 0 bases from V and 4 from J; bases not matched to a gene: 15. Germline assignment: CDR1 SGDLS and CDR2 YYNGEE. CDR3 length: 19 residues. The CDR3 bases are TGTGCCAGCAGCGTAGCGCCCTTGACAGGGGGCACTACCCTCACTGAAGCTTTCTTT. Translated, it gives CASSVAPLTGGTTLTEAFF.

This clone showed up just once. The chain joins TRBV11-3 to TRBJ2-7; 9 nucleotides match TRBD1. The germline V gene encodes CDR1 SGHNT and CDR2 YENEEA. CDR3 length: 13 amino acids. V gave up 5 bases and J gave up 8 bases; unmatched junction bases: 7. The CDR3 nucleotides are TGTGCCAGCAGCATGGGACAGGGCGGGCAGCAGTACTTC. Translating gives CASSMGQGGQQYF.

The rearrangement uses TRBV27 and TRBJ1-6; perhaps TRBD1 as D (6 bases). With 4 bases removed from V and 5 bases from J, the gap between germline ends came to 9 bases. Per germline, CDR1 MNHEY and CDR2 SMNVEV (reference sequence). The length of the CDR3 is 14 residues. CDR3 region: CASSWTANNSPLHF. In nucleotides, the CDR3 is TGTGCCAGCAGTTGGACAGCTAATAATTCACCCCTCCACTTT.

This clone was observed once. The V gene is TRBV19, the J gene TRBJ1-2; perhaps TRBD1 as D (5 bases). The CDR3 consists of 11 residues. Between the trimmed V and J ends, which lost 8 bases and 5 bases, there was a span of 9 bases. Germline CDR1 LNHDA, CDR2 SQIVND (reference sequence). The CDR3 DNA follows: TGTGCCAGTTCTCCAGGGTATGGCTACACCTTC. This translates into CASSPGYGYTF.